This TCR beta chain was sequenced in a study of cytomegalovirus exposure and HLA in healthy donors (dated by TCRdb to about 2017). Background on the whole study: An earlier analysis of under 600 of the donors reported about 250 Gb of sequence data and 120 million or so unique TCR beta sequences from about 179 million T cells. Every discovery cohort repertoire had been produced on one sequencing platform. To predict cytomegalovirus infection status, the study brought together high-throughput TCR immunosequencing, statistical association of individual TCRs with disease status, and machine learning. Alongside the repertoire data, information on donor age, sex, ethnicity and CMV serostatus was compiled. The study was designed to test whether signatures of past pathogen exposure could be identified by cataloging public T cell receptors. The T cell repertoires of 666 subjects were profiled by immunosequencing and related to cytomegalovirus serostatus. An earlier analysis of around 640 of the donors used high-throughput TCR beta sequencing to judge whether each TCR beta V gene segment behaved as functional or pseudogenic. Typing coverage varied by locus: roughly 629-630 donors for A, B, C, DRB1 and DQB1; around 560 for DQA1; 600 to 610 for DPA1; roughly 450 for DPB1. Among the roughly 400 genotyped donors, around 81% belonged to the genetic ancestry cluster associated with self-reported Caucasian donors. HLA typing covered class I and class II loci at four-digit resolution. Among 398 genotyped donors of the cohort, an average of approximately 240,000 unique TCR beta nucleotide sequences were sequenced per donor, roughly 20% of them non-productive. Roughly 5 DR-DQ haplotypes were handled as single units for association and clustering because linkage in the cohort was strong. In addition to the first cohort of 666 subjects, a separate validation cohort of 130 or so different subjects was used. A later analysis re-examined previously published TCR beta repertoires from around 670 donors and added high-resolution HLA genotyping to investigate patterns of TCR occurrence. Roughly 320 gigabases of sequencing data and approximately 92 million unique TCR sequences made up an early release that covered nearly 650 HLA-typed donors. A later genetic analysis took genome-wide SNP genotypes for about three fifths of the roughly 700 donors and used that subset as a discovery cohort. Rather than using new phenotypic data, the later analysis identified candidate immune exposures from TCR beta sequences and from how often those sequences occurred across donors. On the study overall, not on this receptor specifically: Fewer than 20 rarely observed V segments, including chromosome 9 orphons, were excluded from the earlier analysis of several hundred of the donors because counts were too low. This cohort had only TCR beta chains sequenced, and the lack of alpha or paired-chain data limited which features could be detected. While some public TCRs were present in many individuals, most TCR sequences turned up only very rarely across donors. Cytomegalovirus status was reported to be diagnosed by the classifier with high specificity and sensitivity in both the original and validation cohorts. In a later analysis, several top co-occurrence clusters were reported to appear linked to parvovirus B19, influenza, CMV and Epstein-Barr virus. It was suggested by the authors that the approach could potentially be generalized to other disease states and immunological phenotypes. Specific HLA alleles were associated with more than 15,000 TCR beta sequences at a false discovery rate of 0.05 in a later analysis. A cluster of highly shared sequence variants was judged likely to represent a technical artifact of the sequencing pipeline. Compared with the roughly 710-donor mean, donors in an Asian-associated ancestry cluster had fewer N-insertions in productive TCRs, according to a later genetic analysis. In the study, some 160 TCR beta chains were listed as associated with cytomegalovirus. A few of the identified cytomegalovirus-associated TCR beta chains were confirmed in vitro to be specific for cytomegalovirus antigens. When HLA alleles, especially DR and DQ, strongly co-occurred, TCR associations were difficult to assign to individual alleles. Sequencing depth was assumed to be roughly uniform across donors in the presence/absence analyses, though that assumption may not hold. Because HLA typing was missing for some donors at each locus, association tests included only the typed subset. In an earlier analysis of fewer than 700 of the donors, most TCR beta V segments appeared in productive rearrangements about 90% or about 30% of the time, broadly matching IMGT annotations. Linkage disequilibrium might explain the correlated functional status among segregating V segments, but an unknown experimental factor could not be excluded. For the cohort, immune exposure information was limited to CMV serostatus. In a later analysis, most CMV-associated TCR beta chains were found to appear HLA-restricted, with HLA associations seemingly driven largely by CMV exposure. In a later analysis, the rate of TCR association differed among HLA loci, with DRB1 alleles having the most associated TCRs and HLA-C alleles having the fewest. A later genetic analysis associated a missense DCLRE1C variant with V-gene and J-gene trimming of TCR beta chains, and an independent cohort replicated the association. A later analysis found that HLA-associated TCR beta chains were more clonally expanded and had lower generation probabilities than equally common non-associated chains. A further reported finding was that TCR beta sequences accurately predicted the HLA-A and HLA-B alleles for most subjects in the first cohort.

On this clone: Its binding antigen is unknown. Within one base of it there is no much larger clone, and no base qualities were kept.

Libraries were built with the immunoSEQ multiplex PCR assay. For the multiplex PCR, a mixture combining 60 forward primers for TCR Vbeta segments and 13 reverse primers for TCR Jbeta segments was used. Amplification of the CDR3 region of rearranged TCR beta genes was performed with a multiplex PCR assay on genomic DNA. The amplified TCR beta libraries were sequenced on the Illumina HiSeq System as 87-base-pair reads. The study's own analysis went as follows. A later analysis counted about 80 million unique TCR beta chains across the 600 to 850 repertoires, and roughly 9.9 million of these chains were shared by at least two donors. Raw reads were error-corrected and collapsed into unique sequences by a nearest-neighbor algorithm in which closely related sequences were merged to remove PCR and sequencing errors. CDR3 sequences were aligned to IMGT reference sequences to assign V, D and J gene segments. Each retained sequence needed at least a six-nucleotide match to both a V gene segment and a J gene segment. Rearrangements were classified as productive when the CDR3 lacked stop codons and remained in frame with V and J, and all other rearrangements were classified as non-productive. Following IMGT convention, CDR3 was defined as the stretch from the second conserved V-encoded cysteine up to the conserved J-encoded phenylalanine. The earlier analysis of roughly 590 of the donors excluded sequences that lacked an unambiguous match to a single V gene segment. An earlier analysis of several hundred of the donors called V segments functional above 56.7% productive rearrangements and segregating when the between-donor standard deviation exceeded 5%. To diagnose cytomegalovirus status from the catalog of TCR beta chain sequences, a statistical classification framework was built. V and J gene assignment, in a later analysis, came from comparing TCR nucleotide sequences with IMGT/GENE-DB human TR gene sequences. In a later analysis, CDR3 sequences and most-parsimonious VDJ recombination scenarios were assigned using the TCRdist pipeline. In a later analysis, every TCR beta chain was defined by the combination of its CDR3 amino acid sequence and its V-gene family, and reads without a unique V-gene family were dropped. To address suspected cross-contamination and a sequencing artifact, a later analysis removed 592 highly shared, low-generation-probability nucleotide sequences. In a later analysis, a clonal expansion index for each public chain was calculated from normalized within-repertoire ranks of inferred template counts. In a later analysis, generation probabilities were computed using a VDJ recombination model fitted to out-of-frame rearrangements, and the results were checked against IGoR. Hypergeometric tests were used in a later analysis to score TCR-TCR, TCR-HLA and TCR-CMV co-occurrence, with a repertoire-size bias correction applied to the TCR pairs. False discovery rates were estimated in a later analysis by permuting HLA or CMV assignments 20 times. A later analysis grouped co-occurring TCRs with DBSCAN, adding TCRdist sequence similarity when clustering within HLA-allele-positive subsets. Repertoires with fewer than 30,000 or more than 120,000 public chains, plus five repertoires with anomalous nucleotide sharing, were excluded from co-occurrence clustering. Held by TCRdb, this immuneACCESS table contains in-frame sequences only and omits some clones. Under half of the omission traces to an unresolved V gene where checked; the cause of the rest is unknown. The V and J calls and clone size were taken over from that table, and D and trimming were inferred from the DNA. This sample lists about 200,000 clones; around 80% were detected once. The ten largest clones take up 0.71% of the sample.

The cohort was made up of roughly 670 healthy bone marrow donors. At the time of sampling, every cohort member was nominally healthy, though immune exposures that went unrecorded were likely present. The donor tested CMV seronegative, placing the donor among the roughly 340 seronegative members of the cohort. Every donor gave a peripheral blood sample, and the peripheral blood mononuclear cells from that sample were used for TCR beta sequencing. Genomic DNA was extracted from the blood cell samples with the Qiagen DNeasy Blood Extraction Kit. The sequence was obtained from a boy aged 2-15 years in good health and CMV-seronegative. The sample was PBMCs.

The bases are TGCGCCAGCAGCTTGATGGGCGGGGGCACAGATACGCAGTATTTT. This is translated as CASSLMGGGTDTQYF. The rearranged segments are TRBV5-1 and TRBJ2-3; the D gene is perhaps TRBD2, from 6 matching bases. Taken from cysteine to phenylalanine, the CDR3 has 15 residues. The only DNA kept is the CDR3, 45 bases in frame from the first base. In the germline V gene, CDR1 corresponds to SGHRS and CDR2 to YFSETQ. The germline ends are 10 bases apart after V is trimmed by 1 base and J by 1 base.